The clone carrying this TCR beta chain was seen many times. Antigen: not known. Study processing details: Between-group CDR3 differences, defined by clinicopathological status, yielded a distant-metastasis classifier for papillary thyroid cancer. Using MiXCR, TCRdb reanalyzed the PCR reads. The V and J calls shown here were made by TCRdb, not taken from the authors' results. The data hold more than 20,000 clones, with 20% to 30% observed a single time. The sample is drawn from a study of metastatic and nonmetastatic thyroid tumors. At the level of the study: Comparison of repertoires was carried out across blood and tumor or nodule tissue from malignant and benign thyroid patients.

Treatment of any kind had been given to no patient before thyroid surgery. The CDR3 is 13 amino acids. Per germline, CDR1 MNHEY and CDR2 SMNVEV (reference sequence). The V gene end was trimmed by 8 bases and the J gene end by 7 bases; junction bases not matched to a gene: 7. Notes on the study in general: The reported finding was significantly higher TCR beta diversity in malignant thyroid tumors relative to benign nodules, in blood and tumor.

The sequence came from a male donor with papillary thyroid cancer or a benign thyroid nodule (not recorded which). Some clones in this sample may be carry-over from other donors' samples. V usage is TRBV27 and J usage is TRBJ2-2; 7 bases agree with TRBD1. Sequences were obtained from tumor tissue. The CDR3 nucleotides read TGTGCCAGCTGTAGGGGGCTTAACGGGGAGCTGTTTTTT. Amino acids: CASCRGLNGELFF.